This T cell receptor (beta chain) was obtained from a study of blood T cell repertoires in COVID-19. Study information: Sites across the United States, Italy and Spain contributed samples from acute and convalescent COVID-19. PBMCs, B-cell-depleted T cells, or T cells provided the cDNA or gDNA that made up the material.

This clone was picked up one time. This CDR3 has 13 residues. Per germline, CDR1 KGHSH and CDR2 LQKENI. V lost 8 bases to trimming and J lost 7 bases; unmatched junction nucleotides: 7. Individuals drawn from about 26 US areas were about 18 to 95 years old. Which cohort a participant joined came from the clinical history participants gave. The table came from immunoSEQ multiplex PCR; TCRdb's copy has only in-frame clones and leaves some out. The sample carries under 200,000 clones, approximately 88% recorded once. Sequenced sample: PBMCs or T cells enriched from blood (not recorded which). The genes are TRBV18 and TRBJ1-4; 7 positions agree with TRBD1. The TCR was taken from a woman aged 55-70 years who had recovered from COVID-19. The CDR3 DNA follows: TGTGCCAGCGCCGGGACAGTACGTGAAAAACTGTTTTTT. Amino acid sequence: CASAGTVREKLFF.